The following is a T cell receptor (beta chain) sequence with its context. This entry belongs to a study of cytomegalovirus exposure and HLA in healthy donors. The wider study: Earlier findings included some 120 million unique TCR beta sequences obtained from 150 million to 200 million T cells.

With 60 Vbeta and 13 Jbeta primers, the PCR was carried out. The repertoire was sequenced with immunoSEQ multiplex PCR; TCRdb's copy has only in-frame clones and lacks some. This sample carries 110,000 or so clones, 67% of them seen once, and the ten largest clones take about 8.3%. Germline CDR1 is SEHNR and CDR2 is FQNEAQ (reference sequence). Trimming removed 5 bases from V and 3 bases from J; junction bases left unmatched: 12. The CDR3 contains 17 residues. The TCR originated in a man younger than 35 in good health and CMV-seropositive. Sample: PBMCs. The V and J genes are TRBV7-9 and TRBJ1-4, with TRBD1 matching over 7 bases. DNA of the CDR3: TGTGCCAGCAGCCCGGGGGACAGCCCTCCAGCTAATGAAAAACTGTTTTTT. It is translated as CASSPGDSPPANEKLFF.